Shown below are 32 T cell receptor beta chains from a single sample sequenced in a study of T-cell reconstitution after alpha-beta-depleted transplantation in children. Library preparation (for TCRbeta) was performed with unique molecular identifiers. From the PCR reads, TCRdb called clonotypes with MiXCR, one entry per CDR3 protein. The sample records more than 300,000 distinct CDR3 sequences, about 17% being singletons. The sample here was PBMCs, mostly from graft donor cells, taken 360 days after TCRalphabeta/CD19-depleted stem cell transplant. All receptors come from a male patient aged 2 to 9 who had a stem cell transplant for acute lymphoblastic leukemia, so the T cells may come from the graft donor.

The V gene is TRBV5-1, the J gene TRBJ2-5; no definite D call. Per germline, CDR1 SGHRS and CDR2 YFSETQ. Trimming pared 0 bases from V and 2 bases from J, leaving 5 bases between. The length of the CDR3 is 13 residues. The CDR3 spells CASSLAVQETQYF. CDR3 sequence (DNA): TGCGCCAGCAGCTTGGCGGTTCAAGAGACCCAGTACTTC.

A note on this clonotype: This may be a read error: a much more frequent sequence differs by one nucleotide. The chain is built from TRBV20-1 and TRBJ2-1, with D unresolved. This CDR3 has 17 amino acids. In germline, CDR1 is DFQATT, CDR2 SNEGSKA (reference sequence). CDR3 coding DNA: TGCTGTGCTAGAGTAGGTCTTGGACCATTCGGCTACAATGAGCAGTTCTTC. Amino acids: CCARVGLGPFGYNEQFF.

This chain connects TRBV2 to TRBJ2-7, with TRBD1 matching 7 bases. The CDR3 runs to 14 residues. The germline gives CDR1 SNHLY, CDR2 FYNNEI. V shed 5 bases, J shed 2 bases, and the junction held 6 bases outside the gene matches. DNA for the CDR3: TGTGCCAGCAGTTTGACAGGGTTTACCTACGAGCAGTACTTC. Translation gives CASSLTGFTYEQYF.

V and J are TRBV27 and TRBJ2-5; 7 nucleotides align to TRBD2. V shed 10 bases and J 3 bases; nucleotides not matched to a gene: 17. This CDR3 is 16 amino acids long. Germline-derived CDR1 and CDR2 are MNHEY and SMNVEV (reference sequence). The CDR3 spells CATSRWGAGSKETQYF. The CDR3 DNA reads TGTGCCACCAGCAGGTGGGGAGCGGGATCGAAAGAGACCCAGTACTTC.

In its sample, this clonotype was seen a few times. The genes are TRBV7-3 and TRBJ1-2; no definite D call. The CDR3 has 13 residues. Germline V lookup: CDR1 SGHTA, CDR2 FQGTGA. V shed 1 base and J shed 9 bases, with 12 bases lying between them. The CDR3 sequence is CASSLKADGRYTF. CDR3 DNA: TGTGCCAGCAGCTTAAAGGCTGATGGGCGCTACACCTTC.

CDR3 coding DNA: TGTGCCAGCAGTGACCCGTTGGAACGGGAGGTGAAACAAGAGACCCAGTACTTC. Translated: CASSDPLEREVKQETQYF. The V call is TRBV25-1, the J call TRBJ2-5; TRBD2 matches 7 bases. The V gene's germline CDR1 is MGHDK and CDR2 SYGVNS. Germline trimming cut 3 bases from V and 2 bases from J; bases unmatched to any gene: 15. The CDR3 has 18 residues.

A few counts support this clonotype. The J gene is TRBJ2-3, the V gene TRBV5-6; D is perhaps TRBD2 (6 bases). The germline CDR1 and CDR2 sequences are SGHDT and YYEEEE. With 0 bases removed from V and 6 bases from J, the gap between germline ends came to 17 bases. The CDR3 is 16 amino acids. CDR3 in amino acids: CASSLAASATADTQYF. CDR3 sequence (DNA): TGTGCCAGCAGCTTGGCGGCTAGCGCCACGGCGGATACGCAGTATTTT. Looking up the rest from reference TRBV5-6 and TRBJ2-3 gives the full variable domain: DAGVTQSPTHLIKTRGQQVTLRCSPKSGHDTVSWYQQALGQGPQFIFQYYEEEERQRGNFPDRFSGHQFPNYSSELNVNALLLGDSALYLCASSLAASATADTQYFGPGTRLTVL.

This clonotype has just a few counts. The V and J genes are TRBV12-3 or TRBV12-4 and TRBJ2-7; TRBD1 is a possible D gene (5 bases). V dropped 5 bases and J dropped 0 bases, with 11 bases sitting between them. This CDR3 region has 14 residues. The CDR3 is CASSTGIGSYEQYF. DNA for the CDR3: TGTGCCAGCAGTACAGGAATTGGCTCCTACGAGCAGTACTTC.

This clonotype was seen only a few times. The chain recombines TRBV20-1 with TRBJ2-3; D ambiguous. V dropped 5 bases and J dropped 2 bases, with 17 bases sitting between them. CDR1 and CDR2 (germline): DFQATT, SNEGSKA (reference sequence). CDR3 length: 15 amino acids. For the CDR3, the DNA is TGCAGTGCTGGCCTTGGGGTCGGATACACAGATACGCAGTATTTT. It encodes CSAGLGVGYTDTQYF.

Only a few counts were recorded for this clonotype. The chain employs TRBV6-1 and TRBJ2-1; TRBD2 matches at 12 bases. The CDR3 is 16 amino acids. The germline V gene has CDR1 MNHNS and CDR2 SASEGT. J was trimmed by 7 bases and V by 5 bases; bases with no gene match: 9. CDR3 sequence (DNA): TGTGCCAGCAGTCCCCTAGCGGGAGGGCCTGGGAATGAGCAGTTCTTC. Translating gives CASSPLAGGPGNEQFF.

CDR3 residues: CASSFYGQTGANVLTF. The CDR3 nucleotides are TGTGCCAGCAGTTTCTACGGGCAGACTGGGGCCAACGTCCTGACTTTC. The rearrangement uses TRBV28 and TRBJ2-6; no clear D. Germline V gene lookup returns CDR1 MDHEN and CDR2 SYDVKM. The CDR3 loop spans 16 amino acids. V lost 3 bases and J 2 bases, leaving 11 bases between the germline ends.

This clonotype was detected only a few times. The J gene is TRBJ2-3, the V gene TRBV7-2; no firm D call. The CDR3 consists of 13 residues. The V end lost 3 bases, the J end lost 2 bases, and 6 bases lay between the germline ends. Germline CDR1 reads SGHTA; CDR2 reads FQGNSA. As DNA, the CDR3 is TGTGCCAGCAGCTTGCCCCACACAGATACGCAGTATTTT. It is translated as CASSLPHTDTQYF.

This clonotype was picked up a small number of times. The chain employs TRBV10-3 and TRBJ2-3, with unresolved D. CDR3 length: 11 amino acids. Trimming shortened V by 8 bases and J by 6 bases, and 9 bases separated the two germline ends. Germline V gives CDR1 ENHRY, CDR2 SYGVKD. CDR3: CAISASDTQYF. For the CDR3, the DNA is TGTGCCATCTCGGCCAGTGATACGCAGTATTTT.

V gene TRBV19 combines with J gene TRBJ1-2; D is unclear. The CDR3 runs to 15 residues. The V gene's germline CDR1 is LNHDA and CDR2 SQIVND (reference sequence). V was shortened by 0 bases and J by 7 bases, with 15 bases between the two germline ends. CDR3 loop: CASSIDSVLGGGYTF. The CDR3 nucleotides are TGTGCCAGTAGTATAGATTCAGTCCTGGGCGGTGGCTACACCTTC.

This clonotype was seen more than once but under ten times. The V call is TRBV28, the J call TRBJ1-5; no clear D. Per the germline V gene, CDR1 is MDHEN and CDR2 is SYDVKM. Trimming removed 1 base at V and 4 bases at J, with 14 bases between. The CDR3 is 16 residues long. The CDR3 DNA reads TGTGCCAGCAGTTTATCGGGAGGGTTCGGAAATCAGCCCCAGCATTTT. It specifies CASSLSGGFGNQPQHF.

This clonotype was recorded at least ten times. This sequence joins TRBV12-3 or TRBV12-4 and TRBJ2-1; 7 positions agree with TRBD2. V lost 5 bases and J lost 5; bases outside the gene matches: 12. The CDR3 spans 16 residues. The CDR3 DNA is TGTGCCAGCAGTCCGAAATTCGTAGCGGGTCACAATGAGCAGTTCTTC. Residues: CASSPKFVAGHNEQFF.

The genes are TRBV5-1 and TRBJ2-4; the D gene could be TRBD1 or TRBD2 (5 bases each). The CDR3 is 14 residues long. From germline, CDR1 is SGHRS and CDR2 YFSETQ. Trimming left V 3 bases short and J 5 bases short, with 12 bases between. CDR3 in DNA: TGCGCCAGCAGCTGGGGGTACGGGGAAAACATTCAGTACTTC. Its translation is CASSWGYGENIQYF.

This clonotype has a handful of counts. The rearrangement uses TRBV7-2 and TRBJ2-7, with 7 bases identical to TRBD2. The length of the CDR3 is 14 residues. The trim removed 6 bases at V and 3 bases at J, leaving 8 bases unmatched. CDR1 is SGHTA and CDR2 is FQGNSA in the germline V gene. The CDR3 region is CASRFRDYSYEQYF. CDR3 DNA: TGTGCCAGCAGGTTTAGGGACTATAGCTACGAGCAGTACTTC.

The chain links TRBV7-3 to TRBJ1-1; possible D gene TRBD1, 5 bases. The CDR3 is made up of 15 amino acids. V was cut by 1 base and J by 7 bases, with 16 bases left in between. Germline V CDR1 and CDR2: SGHTA, FQGTGA. The CDR3 sequence: CASSLSPYPDSEAFF. The CDR3 DNA reads as TGTGCCAGCAGCTTAAGCCCCTACCCCGACAGTGAAGCTTTCTTT.

This clonotype appeared a few times. The V call is TRBV19, the J call TRBJ1-5; no firm D call. This CDR3 region has 15 residues. Trimming cost V 3 bases and J 0 bases, with 9 bases left between them. Germline loops: CDR1 LNHDA, CDR2 SQIVND (reference sequence). CDR3 in DNA: TGTGCCAGTAGTATGGAGCGGTATAGCAATCAGCCCCAGCATTTT. This gives the protein CASSMERYSNQPQHF.

In its sample, this clonotype was seen once. The J gene is TRBJ2-5, the V gene TRBV30; 7 nucleotides line up with TRBD2. The CDR3 is 13 residues long. V was pared by 2 bases and J by 3 bases, with 3 bases of the junction left unmatched. Per germline, CDR1 GTSNPN and CDR2 SVGIG (reference sequence). CDR3: CAWSPLAEETQYF. CDR3 coding DNA: TGTGCCTGGAGTCCTCTAGCGGAAGAGACCCAGTACTTC.

The genes are TRBV5-1 and TRBJ2-1; 15 nucleotides agree with TRBD2. The CDR3 extends over 15 amino acids. Losses at the gene ends were 4 bases for V and 9 bases for J; bases not matched to a gene: 5. Germline CDR1 and CDR2: SGHRS and YFSETQ. This chain's CDR3 is CASSRGLAGGSEQFF. CDR3 in DNA: TGCGCCAGCAGCAGGGGACTAGCGGGAGGATCTGAGCAGTTCTTC. The full variable domain, its missing parts supplied by reference TRBV5-1 and TRBJ2-1, is KAGVTQTPRYLIKTRGQQVTLSCSPISGHRSVSWYQQTPGQGLQFLFEYFSETQRNKGNFPGRFSGRQFSNSRSEMNVSTLELGDSALYLCASSRGLAGGSEQFFGPGTRLTVL.

The chain links TRBV20-1 to TRBJ2-2; D may be TRBD1 (6 bases). The germline V gene encodes CDR1 DFQATT and CDR2 SNEGSKA (reference sequence). The CDR3 extends over 13 amino acids. The ends were cut back, 3 bases at V and 6 bases at J, with 11 bases in the middle. CDR3 amino acids: CSARKTGPGELFF. As DNA, the CDR3 is TGCAGTGCTAGGAAAACAGGGCCCGGGGAGCTGTTTTTT.

This clonotype was counted at least ten times. The rearrangement links TRBV5-1 to TRBJ2-7; 14 bases are shared with TRBD2. The CDR3 extends over 17 amino acids. Trimming at V came to 1 base and at J to 6 bases, leaving 9 bases not matched to a gene. Germline V lookup: CDR1 SGHRS, CDR2 YFSETQ. As DNA, the CDR3 is TGCGCCAGCAGCTTGTTCCAGGGGACTAGCGGGAGATCCGAGCAGTACTTC. It is translated as CASSLFQGTSGRSEQYF.

This clonotype was seen more than once but under ten times. This chain joins TRBV12-3 or TRBV12-4 and TRBJ1-2; 7 positions match TRBD1. The V segment lost 5 bases and the J segment 2 bases; nucleotides outside the gene matches: 11. This CDR3 spans 16 amino acids. CDR3 nucleotides: TGTGCCAGCAGTCCTATCGGCAGGGGGAAGAACTATGGCTACACCTTC. Its translation: CASSPIGRGKNYGYTF.

This clonotype appeared many times. This chain links TRBV7-9 with TRBJ2-7; 9 bases line up with TRBD1. The CDR3 is made up of 15 amino acids. Germline CDR1 SEHNR, CDR2 FQNEAQ (reference sequence). Losses at the gene ends were 4 bases for V and 4 bases for J; bases not matched to a gene: 8. CDR3 loop: CASSSRTGDLYEQYF. DNA for the CDR3: TGTGCCAGCAGCTCGCGGACAGGGGATCTTTACGAGCAGTACTTC.

This clonotype was counted between two and nine times. The V call is TRBV6-1, the J call TRBJ2-3, with 7 nucleotides matching TRBD1. The CDR3 covers 16 residues. Germline CDR1 reads MNHNS; CDR2 reads SASEGT. Trimming at V came to 4 bases and at J to 0 bases, leaving 7 bases not matched to a gene. The CDR3 region has the DNA TGTGCCAGCAGTGGCCTCAGGGGGTCGAGCACAGATACGCAGTATTTT. It translates to CASSGLRGSSTDTQYF.

This clonotype has only a few counts. The chain combines TRBV12-3 or TRBV12-4 with TRBJ2-1; a weak D match, TRBD2 (5 bases). The CDR3 contains 15 residues. V lost 3 bases to trimming and J lost 9 bases, with 18 bases between them. This CDR3 is CASSFASPKRVEQFF. CDR3 coding DNA: TGTGCCAGCAGTTTTGCTAGCCCCAAGAGGGTTGAGCAGTTCTTC.

This clonotype was picked up a small number of times. The V and J genes are TRBV11-2 and TRBJ1-2; D gene unclear. V was shortened by 4 bases and J by 6 bases, with 9 bases between the two germline ends. The CDR3 runs 12 residues. The germline CDR1 and CDR2 sequences are SGHAT and FQNNGV. The CDR3 sequence is CASSSYGDGYTF. The DNA for the CDR3 is TGTGCCAGCAGCTCCTACGGAGATGGCTACACCTTC.

The CDR3 loop reads CSARGGVYEQYF. CDR3 nucleotide sequence: TGCAGTGCTAGGGGAGGGGTATACGAGCAGTACTTC. The chain joins TRBV20-1 to TRBJ2-7, with 7 bases that match TRBD2. The CDR3 extends over 12 amino acids. V was clipped by 3 bases and J by 4 bases; unmatched bases: 3. The V gene's germline CDR1 is DFQATT and CDR2 SNEGSKA (reference sequence).

This chain joins TRBV25-1 and TRBJ2-3, with a possible D match to TRBD2 (6 bases). The CDR3 has 13 amino acids. Germline-derived CDR1 and CDR2 are MGHDK and SYGVNS. V lost 2 bases, J lost 4 bases, and 7 bases lay in between. The CDR3 loop reads CASSERRADTQYF. The CDR3 DNA reads TGTGCCAGCAGTGAAAGGAGGGCAGATACGCAGTATTTT.

This clonotype has a handful of counts. This sequence joins TRBV27 and TRBJ2-3; D may be TRBD2 (5 bases). CDR3 length: 17 amino acids. The ends were cut back, 4 bases at V and 2 bases at J, with 19 bases in the middle. CDR1 and CDR2 from the germline V gene are MNHEY and SMNVEV (reference sequence). In DNA, the CDR3 is TGTGCCAGCAGTTCCCGCCCTCGGACTCAATACACAGATACGCAGTATTTT. Translating it yields CASSSRPRTQYTDTQYF.